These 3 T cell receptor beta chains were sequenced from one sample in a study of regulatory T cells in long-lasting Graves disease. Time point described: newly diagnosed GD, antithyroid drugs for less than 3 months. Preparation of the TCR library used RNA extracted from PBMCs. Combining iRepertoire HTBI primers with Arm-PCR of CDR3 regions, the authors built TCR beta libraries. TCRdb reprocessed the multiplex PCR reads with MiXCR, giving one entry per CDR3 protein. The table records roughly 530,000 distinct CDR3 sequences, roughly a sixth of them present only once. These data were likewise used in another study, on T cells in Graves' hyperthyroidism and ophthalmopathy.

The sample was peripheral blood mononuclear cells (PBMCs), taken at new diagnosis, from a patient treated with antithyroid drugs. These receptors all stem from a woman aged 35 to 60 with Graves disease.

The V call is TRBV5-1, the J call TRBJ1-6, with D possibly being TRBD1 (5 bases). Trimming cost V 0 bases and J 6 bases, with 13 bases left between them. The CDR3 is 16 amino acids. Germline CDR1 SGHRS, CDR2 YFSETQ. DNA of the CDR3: TGCGCCAGCAGCTTGGATGAGGGGCGGGGTAATTCACCCCTCCACTTT. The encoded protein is CASSLDEGRGNSPLHF.

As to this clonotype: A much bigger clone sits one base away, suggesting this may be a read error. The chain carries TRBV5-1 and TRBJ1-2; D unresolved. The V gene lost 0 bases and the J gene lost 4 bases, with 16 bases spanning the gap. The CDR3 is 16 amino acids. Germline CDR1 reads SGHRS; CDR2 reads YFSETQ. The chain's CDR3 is CASSLAIRARAYGYTF. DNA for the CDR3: TGCGCCAGCAGCTTGGCCATTCGTGCAAGGGCCTATGGCTACACCTTC.

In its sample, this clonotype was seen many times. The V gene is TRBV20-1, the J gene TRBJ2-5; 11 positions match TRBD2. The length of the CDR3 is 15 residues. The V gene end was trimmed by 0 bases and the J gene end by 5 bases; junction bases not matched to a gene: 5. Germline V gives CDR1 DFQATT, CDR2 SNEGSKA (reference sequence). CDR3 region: CSAREIAGGQETQYF. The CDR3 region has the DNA TGCAGTGCTAGAGAAATAGCGGGGGGGCAGGAGACCCAGTACTTC.